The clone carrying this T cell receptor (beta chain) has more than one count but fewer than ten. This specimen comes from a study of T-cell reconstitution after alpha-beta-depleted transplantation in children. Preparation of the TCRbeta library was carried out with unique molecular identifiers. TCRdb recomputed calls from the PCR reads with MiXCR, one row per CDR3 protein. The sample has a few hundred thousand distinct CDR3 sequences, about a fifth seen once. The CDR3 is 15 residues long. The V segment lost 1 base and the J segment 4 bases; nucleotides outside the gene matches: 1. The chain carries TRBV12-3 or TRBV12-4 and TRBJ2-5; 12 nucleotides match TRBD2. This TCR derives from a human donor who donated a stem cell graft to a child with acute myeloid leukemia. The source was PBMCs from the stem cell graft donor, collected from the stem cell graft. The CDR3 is CASSLGTSGIETQYF. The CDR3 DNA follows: TGTGCCAGCAGTTTAGGGACTAGCGGGATAGAGACCCAGTACTTC.